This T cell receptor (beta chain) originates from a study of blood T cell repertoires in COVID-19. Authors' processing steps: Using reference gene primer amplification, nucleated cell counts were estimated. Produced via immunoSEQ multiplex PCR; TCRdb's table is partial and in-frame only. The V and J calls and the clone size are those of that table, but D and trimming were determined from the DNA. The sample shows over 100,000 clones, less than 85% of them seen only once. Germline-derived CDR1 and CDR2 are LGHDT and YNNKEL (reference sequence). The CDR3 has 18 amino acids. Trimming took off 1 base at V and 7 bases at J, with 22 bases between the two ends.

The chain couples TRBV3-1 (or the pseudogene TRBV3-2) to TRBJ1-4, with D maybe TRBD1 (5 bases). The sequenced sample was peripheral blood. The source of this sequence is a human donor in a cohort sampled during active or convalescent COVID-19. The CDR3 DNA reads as TGTGCCAGCAGCCAAGGGGCGACATTCAAAGGGGTCGGTGAAAAACTGTTTTTT. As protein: CASSQGATFKGVGEKLFF.